The 21 T cell receptor beta chains below all came from one sample that was sequenced in a study of blood T cell repertoires in COVID-19. Measured with immunoSEQ multiplex PCR; TCRdb has only the in-frame clones, and not every one. The data show about 330,000 clones, more than 70% seen once. Sequencing was performed on peripheral blood. The receptor set was obtained from a woman between 45 and 60 years old with acute or convalescent COVID-19.

The J gene is TRBJ1-6, the V gene TRBV3-1 (or the pseudogene TRBV3-2), with D possibly being TRBD1 (5 bases). This CDR3 has 15 amino acids. With 0 bases removed from V and 9 bases from J, the gap between germline ends came to 12 bases. Germline values: CDR1 LGHDT, CDR2 YNNKEL (reference sequence). The CDR3 here is CASSQDPGSSSPLHF. The CDR3 DNA is TGTGCCAGCAGCCAAGACCCAGGGTCAAGTTCACCCCTCCACTTT.

The rearrangement uses TRBV7-3 and TRBJ1-3; D possibly corresponds to TRBD1 (6 bases). The CDR3 is 14 residues long. V was trimmed by 4 bases and J by 2 bases, leaving 9 bases between them. The germline CDR1 and CDR2 sequences are SGHTA and FQGTGA. The CDR3 nucleotides read TGTGCCAGCAGCTCGGGGGGGCCTGGAAACACCATATATTTT. It translates to CASSSGGPGNTIYF.

The V and J genes are TRBV6-5 and TRBJ2-7; D remains ambiguous. This CDR3 has 13 residues. The ends were cut back, 8 bases at V and 0 bases at J, with 11 bases in the middle. Germline CDR1 is MNHEY and CDR2 is SVGAGI. The CDR3 loop is CASSPVSSYEQYV. CDR3 in DNA: TGTGCCAGCTCCCCCGTTAGCTCCTACGAGCAGTACGTC.

The chain couples TRBV6-2 or TRBV6-3 to TRBJ2-1; 12 nucleotides align to TRBD2. The CDR3 is made up of 16 amino acids. The V gene end was trimmed by 5 bases and the J gene end by 5 bases; junction bases not matched to a gene: 7. CDR1 and CDR2 (germline): MNHEY, SVGEGT. The CDR3, as DNA: TGTGCCAGCAGTCCCACAGCTAGCGGGAGGGACAATGAGCAGTTCTTC. Amino acids: CASSPTASGRDNEQFF.

V is TRBV27 and J is TRBJ2-1, with 7 positions matching TRBD1. The germline V gene encodes CDR1 MNHEY and CDR2 SMNVEV (reference sequence). The CDR3 is made up of 15 amino acids. The J segment lost 3 bases and the V segment lost 0 bases, leaving 2 bases of the junction unmatched. The CDR3 DNA is TGTGCCAGCAGTTTATCCCGGGACAGCTACAATGAGCAGTTCTTC. Amino acid sequence: CASSLSRDSYNEQFF.

This clone was recorded once. The chain carries TRBV30 and TRBJ2-5, with 9 bases lining up with TRBD1. The CDR3 is 15 residues long. The germline gives CDR1 GTSNPN, CDR2 SVGIG (reference sequence). The V gene end was trimmed by 0 bases and the J gene end by 2 bases; junction bases not matched to a gene: 4. The CDR3 reads CAWSVTGTGQETQYF. DNA of the CDR3: TGTGCCTGGAGTGTTACCGGGACAGGGCAAGAGACCCAGTACTTC. Filled out from reference TRBV30 and TRBJ2-5, the complete variable domain reads SQTIHQWPATLVQPVGSPLSLECTVEGTSNPNLYWYRQAAGRGLQLLFYSVGIGQISSEVPQNLSASRPQDRQFILSSKKLLLSDSGFYLCAWSVTGTGQETQYFGPGTRLLVL.

This chain joins TRBV6-5 and TRBJ2-5; weak D call: TRBD1 (6 bases). Germline lookup yields CDR1 MNHEY and CDR2 SVGAGI. V was trimmed by 7 bases and J by 2 bases, leaving 17 bases between them. The CDR3 consists of 15 residues. CDR3 sequence (DNA): TGTGCCAGCACCAAGCCCGGACAGATTCAAGAGACCCAGTACTTC. Encoded protein: CASTKPGQIQETQYF.

The CDR3 reads CAWSPYGANVLTF. CDR3 nucleotide sequence: TGTGCCTGGAGTCCCTATGGGGCCAACGTCCTGACTTTC. The gene calls are TRBV30 and TRBJ2-6; D not resolved. Between the trimmed V and J ends, which lost 2 bases and 3 bases, there was a span of 5 bases. This CDR3 contains 13 residues. Germline lookup yields CDR1 GTSNPN and CDR2 SVGIG (reference sequence). Full variable domain (missing parts from reference TRBV30 and TRBJ2-6): SQTIHQWPATLVQPVGSPLSLECTVEGTSNPNLYWYRQAAGRGLQLLFYSVGIGQISSEVPQNLSASRPQDRQFILSSKKLLLSDSGFYLCAWSPYGANVLTFGAGSRLTVL.

The chain combines TRBV7-2 with TRBJ1-1; 7 bases line up with TRBD1. The CDR3 loop spans 16 amino acids. Germline CDR1 SGHTA, CDR2 FQGNSA. Trimming removed 5 bases from V and 1 base from J; junction bases left unmatched: 10. The DNA of the CDR3 is TGTGCCAGCAGCCCGCAGGGGGAAGTACCGAACACTGAAGCTTTCTTT. It encodes CASSPQGEVPNTEAFF.

This rearrangement joins TRBV28 to TRBJ2-3, with TRBD2 identical over 14 bases. CDR1 is MDHEN, CDR2 SYDVKM, per germline. The V segment lost 6 bases and the J segment 2 bases; nucleotides outside the gene matches: 4. The CDR3 runs to 16 residues. CDR3: CASRGTSGGVTDTQYF. DNA of the CDR3: TGTGCCAGCAGGGGGACTAGCGGGGGAGTCACAGATACGCAGTATTTT. Drawing the rest from reference TRBV28 and TRBJ2-3, the complete variable domain is DVKVTQSSRYLVKRTGEKVFLECVQDMDHENMFWYRQDPGLGLRLIYFSYDVKMKEKGDIPEGYSVSREKKERFSLILESASTNQTSMYLCASRGTSGGVTDTQYFGPGTRLTVL.

The gene calls are TRBV7-2 and TRBJ1-1, with 7 positions matching TRBD1. The CDR3 contains 13 residues. V was pared by 5 bases and J by 9 bases, with 9 bases of the junction left unmatched. Germline loops: CDR1 SGHTA, CDR2 FQGNSA. CDR3 sequence (DNA): TGTGCCAGCAGCGTCAGACAGGGAACCCAAGCTTTCTTT. Translation gives CASSVRQGTQAFF.

The chain recombines TRBV9 with TRBJ2-1; 10 nucleotides match TRBD2. The CDR3 has 15 amino acids. Germline V gives CDR1 SGDLS, CDR2 YYNGEE. Trimming took 2 bases from V and 5 from J; bases not matched to a gene: 4. This chain's CDR3 is CASSVRGLADNEQFF. CDR3 DNA: TGTGCCAGCAGCGTGAGAGGACTAGCGGACAATGAGCAGTTCTTC.

This rearrangement joins TRBV4-2 to TRBJ2-5, with 8 bases identical to TRBD1. Unmatched junction bases numbered 6, after V lost 1 base and J lost 2 bases. The CDR3 has 16 amino acids. Germline CDR1 is LGHNA and CDR2 is YNFKEQ. The CDR3 loop is CASSQVQGTGQETQYF. The CDR3, as DNA: TGTGCCAGCAGCCAAGTGCAGGGGACAGGTCAAGAGACCCAGTACTTC.

The gene calls are TRBV5-1 and TRBJ1-1; D might be TRBD1 (5 bases). The ends were cut back, 3 bases at V and 7 bases at J, with 13 bases in the middle. The CDR3 is 13 residues long. Germline V gene sequence: CDR1 SGHRS, CDR2 YFSETQ. This chain's CDR3 is CASSSGGDFEAFF. CDR3 coding DNA: TGCGCCAGCAGCTCGGGAGGGGACTTTGAAGCTTTCTTT. Full variable domain (rest looked up from reference TRBV5-1 and TRBJ1-1): KAGVTQTPRYLIKTRGQQVTLSCSPISGHRSVSWYQQTPGQGLQFLFEYFSETQRNKGNFPGRFSGRQFSNSRSEMNVSTLELGDSALYLCASSSGGDFEAFFGQGTRLTVV.

This clone turned up a few times. This chain links TRBV2 with TRBJ1-1, with 8 positions matching TRBD1. This CDR3 region has 15 residues. J was trimmed by 7 bases and V by 6 bases; bases with no gene match: 13. Per germline, CDR1 SNHLY and CDR2 FYNNEI. The DNA for the CDR3 is TGTGCCAGCAGCCCACTGTGGACAGGGAATGATGAAGCTTTCTTT. Amino acids: CASSPLWTGNDEAFF.

This rearrangement joins TRBV19 to TRBJ1-2, with a weak D call TRBD1 (6 bases). The CDR3 length is 15 residues. V lost 7 bases and J 4 bases, leaving 19 bases between the germline ends. CDR1 LNHDA and CDR2 SQIVND come from the germline V gene (reference sequence). The CDR3 nucleotides read TGTGCCAGTAACCGTCCCGGTGGACAGATCTATGGCTACACCTTC. This codes for CASNRPGGQIYGYTF.

This chain uses TRBV30 with TRBJ2-7; D unresolved. The CDR3 length is 14 residues. The ends were cut back, 3 bases at V and 0 bases at J, with 12 bases in the middle. From germline, CDR1 is GTSNPN and CDR2 SVGIG (reference sequence). CDR3 DNA sequence: TGTGCCTGGAGACCTCTCACTTCCTCCTACGAGCAGTACTTC. It encodes CAWRPLTSSYEQYF.

The J gene is TRBJ1-2, the V gene TRBV29-1; D may be TRBD1 (6 bases). CDR1 and CDR2 from the germline V gene are SQVTM and ANQGSEA. There are 12 residues in the CDR3. The V end lost 3 bases, the J end lost 3 bases, and 8 bases lay between the germline ends. CDR3 in amino acids: CSVENRDYGYTF. The CDR3, as DNA: TGCAGCGTTGAGAACAGGGACTATGGCTACACCTTC.

This chain links TRBV5-4 with TRBJ2-3, with no clear D. V was shortened by 1 base and J by 4 bases, with 7 bases between the two germline ends. In germline, CDR1 is SGHNT, CDR2 YYREEE (reference sequence). This CDR3 is 13 amino acids long. CDR3 in amino acids: CASSLPPADTQYF. The CDR3 DNA sequence: TGTGCCAGCAGCTTGCCCCCCGCAGATACGCAGTATTTT.

The V and J genes are TRBV2 and TRBJ2-5; TRBD2 agrees at 7 bases. Germline assignment: CDR1 SNHLY and CDR2 FYNNEI. The CDR3 extends over 16 amino acids. V was clipped by 6 bases and J by 4 bases; unmatched bases: 14. The CDR3 spells CASRRGPTGTIETQYF. In nucleotides, the CDR3 is TGTGCCAGCAGAAGGGGACCTACCGGGACTATAGAGACCCAGTACTTC.

The genes are TRBV5-6 and TRBJ1-2, with 8 positions matching TRBD1. V lost 4 bases, J lost 7 bases, and 6 bases stayed unmatched. The CDR3 loop spans 13 amino acids. Germline V gives CDR1 SGHDT, CDR2 YYEEEE. The CDR3 coding sequence is TGTGCCAGCAGCCCAGGACAGGGAAGTGGCTACACCTTC. Encoded protein: CASSPGQGSGYTF.